The text below deals with one T cell receptor beta chain. Its antigen is currently unknown. This sample is drawn from a study of cytomegalovirus exposure and HLA in healthy donors. Study observations and caveats: Sequencing depth roughly uniform across donors was assumed in presence/absence analyses. Fewer N-insertions (relative to the approximately 670-donor mean) were reportedly seen in an Asian-associated ancestry cluster in a later analysis. In a later analysis, HLA-C alleles had the fewest associated TCRs, DRB1 alleles the most.

The study ran its PCR with 60 Vbeta and 13 Jbeta primers. Sequencing was performed with immunoSEQ multiplex PCR; in TCRdb, only in-frame clones are kept and a portion is missing. This sample has 100,000 to 150,000 clones; about three quarters occur once, and the top ten carry roughly 1.9%. The ends lost 6 bases at V and 7 bases at J; junction bases unmatched: 8. Germline V gene data show CDR1 as MNHNS and CDR2 as SASEGT. This CDR3 has 13 amino acids. The receptor was isolated from a woman aged 40 to 50 in good health and CMV-seronegative. Sequencing was carried out using PBMCs. The chain joins TRBV6-1 to TRBJ1-1, with 7 nucleotides matching TRBD1. As DNA, the CDR3 is TGTGCCAGCAGAACGACAGGGACCGATGAAGCTTTCTTT. This gives the protein CASRTTGTDEAFF.